Listed here are 27 T cell receptor beta chains from one sample, sequenced in a study of CD8 T cells in ankylosing spondylitis. From the 5' RACE reads, TCRdb called clonotypes with MiXCR, one entry per CDR3 protein. The profile covers 100,000 to 150,000 distinct CDR3 sequences, with approximately 17% appearing a single time and approximately 30% taken by the ten largest. The antigens these receptors bind are not known. Study-wide results and caveats: A TCR beta motif of eight highly homologous variants appeared characteristic of ankylosing spondylitis blood.

Sequenced sample: blood, either unsorted or a sorted T cell fraction (not recorded which). These receptors were collected from a male donor with ankylosing spondylitis.

The chain joins TRBV15 to TRBJ2-7; 11 positions agree with TRBD2. CDR1 is LNHNV and CDR2 is YYDKDF in the germline V gene (reference sequence). The CDR3 totals 14 residues. J lost 7 bases, V lost 0 bases, and 2 bases had no gene match. The DNA for the CDR3 is TGTGCCACCAGCAGAGATCTAGCGGGAGGAGAGCAGTACTTC. This sequence encodes CATSRDLAGGEQYF. The variable domain in full, completed from reference TRBV15 and TRBJ2-7, reads DAMVIQNPRYQVTQFGKPVTLSCSQTLNHNVMYWYQQKSSQAPKLLFHYYDKDFNNEADTPDNFQSRRPNTSFCFLDIRSPGLGDTAMYLCATSRDLAGGEQYFGPGTRLTVT.

This clonotype occurred many times. The chain recombines TRBV27 with TRBJ2-5, with D hard to call. Trimming left V 10 bases short and J 2 bases short, with 8 bases between. Germline-derived CDR1 and CDR2 are MNHEY and SMNVEV (reference sequence). The CDR3 runs to 11 residues. The CDR3 is CATWSQETQYF. The CDR3 DNA reads TGTGCCACCTGGTCTCAAGAGACCCAGTACTTC.

This clonotype was observed a few times. The chain is built from TRBV4-3 and TRBJ2-2, with D perhaps TRBD1 or TRBD2 (5 bases each). Germline assignment: CDR1 LGHNA and CDR2 YSLEER. Trimming pared 3 bases from V and 0 bases from J, leaving 14 bases between. This CDR3 region has 17 residues. CDR3 in DNA: TGCGCCAGCAGCCAGGGACGAGCGACCGCGAACACCGGGGAGCTGTTTTTT. Its protein product is CASSQGRATANTGELFF.

This clonotype was picked up a small number of times. The chain links TRBV7-9 to TRBJ2-7; D remains ambiguous. This CDR3 spans 13 amino acids. V shed 4 bases and J shed 2 bases, with 9 bases lying between them. The germline V gene has CDR1 SEHNR and CDR2 FQNEAQ (reference sequence). The CDR3 reads CASSYVSAYEQYF. The CDR3 region has the DNA TGTGCCAGCAGCTACGTCTCCGCCTACGAGCAGTACTTC.

The V and J genes are TRBV27 and TRBJ2-1; 9 positions match TRBD2. Germline assignment: CDR1 MNHEY and CDR2 SMNVEV (reference sequence). The trim removed 3 bases at V and 12 bases at J, leaving 12 bases unmatched. This CDR3 is 15 amino acids long. This chain's CDR3 is CASSFAGGPSVTQFF. DNA of the CDR3: TGTGCCAGCAGTTTCGCGGGAGGGCCGTCAGTGACGCAGTTCTTC.

CDR3 loop: CASSSTILEGGLGQFF. The DNA for the CDR3 is TGTGCCAGCAGTTCTACAATCCTTGAGGGCGGATTGGGGCAGTTCTTC. V and J are TRBV28 and TRBJ2-1, with TRBD2 as a possible D gene (5 bases). The V end lost 4 bases, the J end lost 12 bases, and 25 bases lay between the germline ends. The CDR3 is made up of 16 amino acids. Germline CDR1 reads MDHEN; CDR2 reads SYDVKM.

The V call is TRBV12-5, the J call TRBJ2-5; D is possibly TRBD1 (5 bases). Germline V gene data show CDR1 as LGHNT and CDR2 as FRNRAP. The CDR3 runs 16 residues. V gave up 7 bases and J gave up 2 bases, with 20 bases separating them. Here the CDR3 reads CASAPLLGQVQETQYF. The CDR3 nucleotides read TGTGCTAGTGCCCCTCTGCTGGGGCAGGTTCAAGAGACCCAGTACTTC.

In this sample, this clonotype turned up a few times. This chain connects TRBV28 to TRBJ2-2; 7 positions match TRBD2. CDR1 MDHEN and CDR2 SYDVKM come from the germline V gene. This CDR3 has 15 residues. The ends lost 6 bases at V and 4 bases at J; junction bases unmatched: 8. The CDR3 loop reads CASRPGLLGTGELFF. DNA of the CDR3: TGTGCCAGCAGACCGGGACTATTGGGCACCGGGGAGCTGTTTTTT.

This chain joins TRBV15 and TRBJ2-7, with TRBD2 identical over 8 bases. V gave up 0 bases and J gave up 6 bases; unmatched junction bases: 4. The CDR3 length is 14 residues. Germline V gives CDR1 LNHNV, CDR2 YYDKDF (reference sequence). CDR3 region: CATSRDAAGGEQYF. CDR3 in DNA: TGTGCCACCAGCAGAGATGCGGCGGGAGGCGAGCAGTACTTC.

In its sample, this clonotype was seen many times. The gene calls are TRBV27 and TRBJ2-1; D uncertain. Germline CDR1 and CDR2: MNHEY and SMNVEV (reference sequence). V lost 4 bases to trimming and J lost 4 bases, with 11 bases between them. The length of the CDR3 is 14 residues. The CDR3 spells CASSSTPGYNEQFF. The CDR3 bases are TGTGCCAGCAGTTCTACCCCCGGATACAATGAGCAGTTCTTC.

This clonotype was observed a few times. This chain uses TRBV27 with TRBJ2-1; 14 positions match TRBD2. The CDR3 consists of 16 residues. Trimming removed 4 bases from V and 4 bases from J; junction bases left unmatched: 3. Germline CDR1 reads MNHEY; CDR2 reads SMNVEV (reference sequence). The CDR3 here is CASSSGTSGSYNEQFF. The CDR3 DNA reads TGTGCCAGCAGTTCCGGGACTAGCGGGAGTTACAATGAGCAGTTCTTC.

This chain links TRBV27 with TRBJ2-6; 9 bases fit TRBD1. The CDR3 sequence is 20 residues long. CDR1 is MNHEY and CDR2 is SMNVEV in the germline V gene (reference sequence). With V trimmed by 2 bases and J by 2 bases, 13 bases remained unmatched. Here the CDR3 reads CASSLNMPGQGATGANVLTF. The CDR3 bases are TGTGCCAGCAGTTTAAATATGCCGGGACAGGGAGCAACTGGGGCCAACGTCCTGACTTTC.

This clonotype was detected only a few times. This sequence joins TRBV20-1 and TRBJ1-5; TRBD1 matches at 8 bases. V was clipped by 2 bases and J by 6 bases; unmatched bases: 6. From germline, CDR1 is DFQATT and CDR2 SNEGSKA (reference sequence). The CDR3 runs to 14 residues. Written as DNA, the CDR3 is TGCAGTGCTAGAACCGGACAGGGCAGTCAGCCCCAGCATTTT. Translated, it gives CSARTGQGSQPQHF.

In its sample, this clonotype was seen a few times. This rearrangement joins TRBV7-9 to TRBJ2-1; 11 bases match TRBD2. Germline values: CDR1 SEHNR, CDR2 FQNEAQ (reference sequence). V was clipped by 3 bases and J by 2 bases; unmatched bases: 6. CDR3 length: 17 residues. CDR3 sequence reads: CASSLHQTSGAYNEQFF. The CDR3 DNA reads TGTGCCAGCAGCTTGCATCAGACTAGCGGGGCCTACAATGAGCAGTTCTTC.

The table lists this clonotype with a few counts. The chain carries TRBV20-1 and TRBJ2-1; 9 bases fit TRBD2. The trim removed 1 base at V and 10 bases at J, leaving 5 bases unmatched. The length of the CDR3 is 13 residues. Germline loops: CDR1 DFQATT, CDR2 SNEGSKA (reference sequence). In DNA, the CDR3 is TGCAGTGCTAGAGTTAGCGGGAGTAACGAGCAGTTCTTC. It translates to CSARVSGSNEQFF.

CDR3 bases: TGTGCCAGCATCCCTGGTACGGGGCAGGGGGCCCGGGAAGGCTACACCTTC. This gives the protein CASIPGTGQGAREGYTF. The rearrangement uses TRBV28 and TRBJ1-2; 8 bases are a match to TRBD1. Germline values: CDR1 MDHEN, CDR2 SYDVKM. The CDR3 extends over 17 amino acids. Trimming took 7 bases from V and 8 from J; bases not matched to a gene: 21.

At least ten counts were recorded for this clonotype. The chain links TRBV11-2 to TRBJ2-7; D is undetermined. The CDR3 contains 12 residues. The germline V gene encodes CDR1 SGHAT and CDR2 FQNNGV. V was clipped by 2 bases and J by 5 bases, with 7 bases between them. CDR3 in DNA: TGTGCCAGCAGCTTACTTGAAAACGAGCAGTACTTC. Protein sequence: CASSLLENEQYF.

This clonotype has ten or more counts. This chain links TRBV10-3 with TRBJ2-7; 10 bases are a match to TRBD2. The germline V gene encodes CDR1 ENHRY and CDR2 SYGVKD. The ends lost 3 bases at V and 3 bases at J; junction bases unmatched: 17. CDR3 size: 19 residues. The CDR3, as DNA: TGTGCCATCAGTGACGGATCTCCTAGCGGGAGTTTGGAGGGCTACGAGCAGTACTTC. It codes for CAISDGSPSGSLEGYEQYF.

This clonotype was seen repeatedly, ten times or more. The V and J genes are TRBV29-1 and TRBJ2-1, with no clear D. The V and J ends lost 5 bases and 4 bases respectively, with 12 bases between them. Germline CDR1 reads SQVTM; CDR2 reads ANQGSEA. The CDR3 is 13 amino acids. DNA of the CDR3: TGCAGCGTTCCGAAGGGCATATACAATGAGCAGTTCTTC. Its protein is CSVPKGIYNEQFF.

The chain is built from TRBV20-1 and TRBJ2-3; 11 bases line up with TRBD2. The CDR3 has 15 amino acids. Germline CDR1 is DFQATT and CDR2 is SNEGSKA (reference sequence). Germline trimming cut 6 bases from V and 2 bases from J; bases unmatched to any gene: 7. The CDR3 loop reads CSALTSGSFTDTQYF. CDR3 DNA: TGCAGTGCCTTAACTAGCGGGAGTTTCACAGATACGCAGTATTTT.

V usage is TRBV2 and J usage is TRBJ2-7; D may be TRBD1 (6 bases). Germline V gives CDR1 SNHLY, CDR2 FYNNEI. The CDR3 totals 11 residues. The V gene lost 7 bases and the J gene lost 5 bases, with 9 bases spanning the gap. CDR3 amino acids: CASKRQDEQYF. The CDR3 nucleotides read TGTGCCAGCAAGCGACAGGACGAGCAGTACTTC.

This clonotype has more than one count but fewer than ten. The V and J genes are TRBV27 and TRBJ2-1, with D unclear. This CDR3 spans 13 amino acids. Trimming left V 6 bases short and J 0 bases short, with 6 bases between. In germline, CDR1 is MNHEY, CDR2 SMNVEV (reference sequence). CDR3 residues: CASRVGSYNEQFF. CDR3 DNA: TGTGCCAGCAGAGTAGGCTCCTACAATGAGCAGTTCTTC.

The rearrangement uses TRBV29-1 and TRBJ2-1, with 8 bases that match TRBD2. CDR1 is SQVTM and CDR2 is ANQGSEA in the germline V gene. The CDR3 has 17 amino acids. J lost 1 base, V lost 2 bases, and 10 bases had no gene match. The CDR3 DNA reads TGCAGCGTTGAACCAGGGACGGGAGGGCCATCCTACAATGAGCAGTTCTTC. This sequence encodes CSVEPGTGGPSYNEQFF.

This clonotype was observed at least ten times. The chain carries TRBV4-1 and TRBJ2-1, with 7 bases identical to TRBD2. Germline loops: CDR1 MGHRA, CDR2 YSYEKL. Losses at the gene ends were 0 bases for V and 7 bases for J; bases not matched to a gene: 3. The CDR3 contains 14 residues. This chain's CDR3 is CASSQEAGRNEQFF. In DNA form, the CDR3 reads TGCGCCAGCAGCCAAGAAGCGGGACGGAATGAGCAGTTCTTC.

The chain joins TRBV2 to TRBJ2-1, with D perhaps TRBD2 (5 bases). CDR1 SNHLY and CDR2 FYNNEI come from the germline V gene. The CDR3 loop spans 12 amino acids. The CDR3 loop reads CAGRGYYNEQFF. Written as DNA, the CDR3 is TGTGCGGGGAGAGGGTACTACAATGAGCAGTTCTTC.

A few counts support this clonotype. The chain joins TRBV5-1 to TRBJ2-3; the match to TRBD1 covers 9 bases. The CDR3 is 15 residues long. Germline loops: CDR1 SGHRS, CDR2 YFSETQ. Trimming at V came to 2 bases and at J to 6 bases, leaving 7 bases not matched to a gene. CDR3 sequence reads: CASSFRDRDRDTQYF. The CDR3, as DNA: TGCGCCAGCAGCTTCCGGGACAGGGATCGGGATACGCAGTATTTT.

The gene calls are TRBV7-9 and TRBJ1-4; D unresolved. Germline V gives CDR1 SEHNR, CDR2 FQNEAQ (reference sequence). The CDR3 covers 16 residues. The germline V and J ends were trimmed by 4 bases and 8 bases, with 20 bases remaining between them. CDR3 DNA sequence: TGTGCCAGCAGCTCCCTAAAGGGAGTGGTTTGGGAAAAACTGTTTTTT. Translated: CASSSLKGVVWEKLFF.